The clone carrying this TCR beta chain occurred a few times. Its target is not known. The data belong to a study of beta chain features in type 1 diabetes. Overall study findings and caveats: In the patient group, naive, central memory and Treg TCRB repertoires seemed more alike than in the healthy donor group. Shorter TCRB CDR3s, moderately but significantly so, were found in Type 1 diabetes patients in all four CD4+ subsets.

All of the isolated RNA was reverse transcribed, so expressed TCRB transcripts were sequenced. The average read count of naive, central memory and regulatory T cell samples was around 3.8 million. Assay used: immunoSEQ multiplex PCR; TCRdb lists only in-frame clones, some missing. Of about 270,000 clones listed, roughly an eighth were seen once; the top ten hold 0.017%. This CDR3 contains 15 residues. Trimming removed 4 bases at V and 5 bases at J, with 17 bases between. The germline V gene encodes CDR1 MDHEN and CDR2 SYDVKM. This receptor was taken from a man younger than 40 with type 1 diabetes. V usage is TRBV28 and J usage is TRBJ1-2; possible D gene TRBD1, 5 bases. Sequencing input: naive CD4+ T cells from blood. The CDR3 DNA sequence: TGTGCCAGCAGTTCATCTCCCGGACAACCATATGGCTACACCTTC. Residues: CASSSSPGQPYGYTF.